This T cell receptor beta chain appears in the sequencing data of a study of blood T cell repertoires in COVID-19. Overall study: Sample material is recorded as cDNA or gDNA derived from T cells, B-cell-depleted T cells, or PBMCs.

This study enrolled people aged 18 to 89 from about two dozen US geographic areas. Donors were grouped by their self-reported clinical history. CDR1 is SGHNT and CDR2 is YYREEE in the germline V gene (reference sequence). The ends lost 4 bases at V and 3 bases at J; junction bases unmatched: 10. This CDR3 is built from 16 residues. As originally analysed: From reference gene primer amplification, estimates of nucleated cell counts were derived. Clones were sequenced by immunoSEQ multiplex PCR, and TCRdb holds only the in-frame ones, with some missing. V and J calls plus clone size are reproduced from that table; the DNA served to infer D and trimming. The table lists roughly 250,000 clones, about 90% of them singletons.

The specimen sequenced was PBMCs or T cells enriched from blood (not recorded which). The sequence came from a woman in her thirties or forties with acute COVID-19. The chain employs TRBV5-4 and TRBJ2-7; 10 nucleotides align to TRBD1. Here the CDR3 DNA reads TGTGCCAGCAGCAGTCCGGGACAGGGGTCCAACTACGAGCAGTACTTC. Protein: CASSSPGQGSNYEQYF.